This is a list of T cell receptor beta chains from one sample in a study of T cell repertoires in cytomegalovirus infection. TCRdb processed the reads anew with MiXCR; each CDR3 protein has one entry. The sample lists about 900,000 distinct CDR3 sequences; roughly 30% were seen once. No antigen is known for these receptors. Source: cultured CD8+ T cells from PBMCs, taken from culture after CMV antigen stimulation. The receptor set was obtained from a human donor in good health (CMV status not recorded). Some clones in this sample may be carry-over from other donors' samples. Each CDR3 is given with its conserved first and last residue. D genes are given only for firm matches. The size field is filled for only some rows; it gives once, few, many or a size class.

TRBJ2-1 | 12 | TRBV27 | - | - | CASRQGINEQFF | TGTGCCAGCAGACAGGGAATAAATGAGCAGTTCTTC
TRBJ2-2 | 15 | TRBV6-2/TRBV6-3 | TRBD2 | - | CASSWSGVNTGELFF | TGTGCCAGCAGTTGGAGCGGGGTTAACACCGGGGAGCTGTTTTTT
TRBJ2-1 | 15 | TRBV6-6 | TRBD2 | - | CASSYQKRGGSEQFF | TGTGCCAGCAGTTACCAGAAGCGGGGGGGCAGTGAGCAGTTCTTC
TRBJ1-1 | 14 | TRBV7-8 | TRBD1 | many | CASTPGGIGTEAFF | TGTGCCAGCACGCCAGGGGGGATTGGCACTGAAGCTTTCTTT
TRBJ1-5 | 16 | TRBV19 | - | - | CASSFRGQALEQPQHF | TGTGCCAGTAGCTTCCGTGGGCAGGCCCTAGAGCAGCCCCAGCATTTT
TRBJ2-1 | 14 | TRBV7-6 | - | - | CASSLEQGWNEQFF | TGTGCCAGCAGCTTAGAGCAGGGGTGGAATGAGCAGTTCTTC
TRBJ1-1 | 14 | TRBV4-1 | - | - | CASSQNVFNTEAFF | TGCGCCAGCAGCCAAAACGTCTTTAACACTGAAGCTTTCTTT
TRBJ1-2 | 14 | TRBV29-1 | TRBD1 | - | CSVRTGQANYGYTF | TGCAGCGTCCGGACAGGGCAAGCTAACTATGGCTACACCTTC
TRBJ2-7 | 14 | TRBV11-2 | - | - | CASSSGPLAGEQYF | TGTGCCAGCAGCTCCGGCCCGCTAGCTGGGGAGCAGTACTTC
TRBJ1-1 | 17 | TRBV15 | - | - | CATSRDRVSGGRTEAFF | TGTGCCACCAGCAGAGATCGCGTTTCGGGGGGTAGGACTGAAGCTTTCTTT
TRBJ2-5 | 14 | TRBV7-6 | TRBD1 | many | CASSPTGVGETQYF | TGTGCCAGCAGCCCGACAGGGGTGGGAGAGACCCAGTACTTC
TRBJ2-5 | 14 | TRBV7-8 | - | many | CASSLAGAPMAQYF | TGTGCCAGCAGCTTAGCGGGGGCCCCCATGGCCCAGTACTTC
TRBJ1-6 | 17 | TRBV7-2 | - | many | CASTLGSDLSYNSPLHF | TGTGCCAGCACCTTGGGTAGCGACCTCTCCTATAATTCACCCCTCCACTTT
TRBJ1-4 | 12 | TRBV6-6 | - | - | CASNQPGKGLFF | TGTGCCAGCAATCAACCTGGAAAGGGTCTGTTTTTT
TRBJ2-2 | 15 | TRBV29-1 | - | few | CSVDKGPMGTGELFF | TGCAGCGTTGATAAGGGGCCAATGGGCACCGGGGAGCTGTTTTTT
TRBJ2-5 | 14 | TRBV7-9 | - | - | CASSLLGFWETQYF | TGTGCCAGCAGCTTATTGGGGTTTTGGGAGACCCAGTACTTC
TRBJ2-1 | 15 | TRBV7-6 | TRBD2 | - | CASSAGLGGYNEQFF | TGTGCCAGCAGCGCTGGACTAGGAGGTTACAATGAGCAGTTCTTC
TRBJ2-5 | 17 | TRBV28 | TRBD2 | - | CASSLWKGTSGQETQYF | TGTGCCAGCAGTTTATGGAAGGGGACTAGCGGCCAAGAGACCCAGTACTTC
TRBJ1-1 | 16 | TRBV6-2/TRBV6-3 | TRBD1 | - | CASSFRTGNELDEAFF | TGTGCCAGCAGTTTCAGGACAGGAAATGAACTTGATGAAGCTTTCTTT
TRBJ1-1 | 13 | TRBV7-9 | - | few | CASSFQSGTEAFF | TGTGCCAGCAGCTTCCAGTCAGGCACTGAAGCTTTCTTT
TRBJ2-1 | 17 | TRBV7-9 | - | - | CASSPPGPLSSYNEQFF | TGTGCCAGCAGCCCCCCGGGACCCTTGAGCTCCTACAATGAGCAGTTCTTC
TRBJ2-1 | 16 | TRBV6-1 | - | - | CASSARTSSSYNEQFF | TGTGCCAGCAGTGCCCGGACAAGTAGCTCCTACAATGAGCAGTTCTTC
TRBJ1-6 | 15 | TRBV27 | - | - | CASRIRSSYNSPLHF | TGTGCCAGCAGGATCAGGAGCTCCTATAATTCACCCCTCCACTTT
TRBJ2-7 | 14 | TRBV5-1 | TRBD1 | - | CASSPNDRGSEQYF | TGCGCCAGCAGCCCGAACGACAGGGGTAGCGAGCAGTACTTC
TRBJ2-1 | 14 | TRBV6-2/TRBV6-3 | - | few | CASSYLTGNNEQFF | TGTGCCAGCAGTTACTTGACAGGAAACAATGAGCAGTTCTTC
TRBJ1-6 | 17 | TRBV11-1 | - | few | CASSPNAGSSYNSPLHF | TGTGCCAGCAGCCCGAACGCAGGGAGCTCCTATAATTCACCCCTCCACTTT
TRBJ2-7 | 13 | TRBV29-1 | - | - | CSVEVSYSYEQYF | TGCAGCGTTGAAGTCAGCTATTCCTACGAGCAGTACTTC
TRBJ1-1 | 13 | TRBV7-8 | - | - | CASSDNYHTEAFF | TGTGCCAGCAGCGATAATTATCACACTGAAGCTTTCTTT
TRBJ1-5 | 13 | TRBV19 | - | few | CASSTSVDQPQHF | TGTGCCAGTAGTACCAGTGTGGATCAGCCCCAGCATTTT
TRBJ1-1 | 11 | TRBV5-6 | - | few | CASSLGFEAFF | TGTGCCAGCAGCTTGGGGTTTGAAGCTTTCTTT
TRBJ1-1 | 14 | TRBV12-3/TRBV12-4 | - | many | CASSERDFYTEAFF | TGTGCCAGCAGTGAACGAGATTTTTACACTGAAGCTTTCTTT
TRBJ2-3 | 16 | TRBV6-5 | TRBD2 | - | CASSYTGLATTDTLYF | TGTGCCAGCAGTTACACGGGACTAGCTACGACAGATACGCTGTATTTT
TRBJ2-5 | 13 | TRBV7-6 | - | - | CASKIRAQETQYF | TGTGCCAGCAAGATAAGGGCCCAAGAGACCCAGTACTTC
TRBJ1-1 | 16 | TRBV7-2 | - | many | CASSLNNGRINTEAFF | TGTGCCAGCAGCCTAAATAACGGACGGATTAACACTGAAGCTTTCTTT
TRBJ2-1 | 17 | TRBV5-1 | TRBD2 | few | CASSGTSVYSSYNEQFF | TGCGCCAGCAGCGGGACTAGCGTATATAGCTCCTACAATGAGCAGTTCTTC
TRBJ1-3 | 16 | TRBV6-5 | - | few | CASTPGTPSSGNTIYF | TGTGCCAGCACCCCCGGGACGCCGAGCTCTGGAAACACCATATATTTT
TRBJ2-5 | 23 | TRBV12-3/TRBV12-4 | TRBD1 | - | CASSYTVLQGPSTSPGGQETQYF | TGTGCCAGCAGTTATACGGTACTACAGGGGCCATCCACCAGCCCGGGCGGTCAAGAGACCCAGTACTTC
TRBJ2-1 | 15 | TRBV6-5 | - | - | CASSYFRGPGGEQFF | TGTGCCAGCAGTTACTTCCGGGGGCCGGGGGGTGAGCAGTTCTTC
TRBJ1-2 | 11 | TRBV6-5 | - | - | CVSISDYGYTF | TGTGTCAGCATCTCTGACTATGGCTACACCTTC
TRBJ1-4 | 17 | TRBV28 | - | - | CTSSTGTVSTFNEKLFF | TGTACCAGCAGTACTGGGACCGTTTCGACCTTCAATGAAAAACTGTTTTTT
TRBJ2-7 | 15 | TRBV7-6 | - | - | CASTPLLGGLNEQYF | TGTGCCAGCACCCCCCTTTTAGGGGGGCTTAACGAGCAGTACTTC
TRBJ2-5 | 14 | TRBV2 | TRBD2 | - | CASRAGTSQETQYF | TGTGCCAGCAGAGCCGGGACTAGTCAGGAGACCCAGTACTTC
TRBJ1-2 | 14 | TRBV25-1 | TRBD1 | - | CASSGLTGYYGYTF | TGTGCCAGCAGTGGACTGACAGGGTACTATGGCTACACCTTC
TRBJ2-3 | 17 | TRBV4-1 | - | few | CASSQDPTDRPRDTQYF | TGCGCCAGCAGCCAAGATCCGACTGACAGGCCTCGGGATACGCAGTATTTT
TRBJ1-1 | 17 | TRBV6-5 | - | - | CASSPWSPRLGDTEAFF | TGTGCCAGCAGTCCCTGGTCGCCGCGGCTAGGTGACACTGAAGCTTTCTTT
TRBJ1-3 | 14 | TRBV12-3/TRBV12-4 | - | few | CASTQDSPGNTIYF | TGTGCCAGCACCCAAGACAGTCCTGGAAACACCATATATTTT
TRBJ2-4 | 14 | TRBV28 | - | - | CASSLLLAKNIQYF | TGTGCCAGCAGTTTATTGTTAGCCAAAAACATTCAGTACTTC
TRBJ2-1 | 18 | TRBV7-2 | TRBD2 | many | CASSAPGLAGGYFNEQFF | TGTGCCAGCAGCGCTCCGGGACTAGCGGGGGGTTATTTCAATGAGCAGTTCTTC
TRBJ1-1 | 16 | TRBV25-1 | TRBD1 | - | CASSESPGQGWTEAFF | TGTGCCAGCAGTGAATCCCCCGGACAGGGGTGGACTGAAGCTTTCTTT
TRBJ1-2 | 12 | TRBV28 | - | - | CASSFRGLGYTF | TGTGCCAGCAGTTTTCGGGGGCTCGGCTACACCTTC
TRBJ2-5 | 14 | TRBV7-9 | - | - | CASSGRTGSKTQYF | TGTGCCAGCAGCGGTAGGACCGGTAGCAAGACCCAGTACTTC
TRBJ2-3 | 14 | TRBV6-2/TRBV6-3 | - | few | CASSYVGVTDTQYF | TGTGCCAGCAGTTACGTAGGGGTCACAGATACGCAGTATTTT
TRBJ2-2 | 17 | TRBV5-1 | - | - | CASSPRQVSYTGGELFF | TGCGCCAGCAGCCCCCGACAGGTCTCGTACACCGGCGGGGAGCTGTTTTTT
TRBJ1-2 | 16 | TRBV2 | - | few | CASNPQAVVRVYGYTF | TGTGCCAGCAATCCGCAAGCCGTTGTCAGAGTCTATGGTTACACCTTC
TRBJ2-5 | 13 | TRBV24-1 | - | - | CATSDGGMETQYF | TGTGCCACCAGTGATGGGGGGATGGAGACCCAGTACTTC
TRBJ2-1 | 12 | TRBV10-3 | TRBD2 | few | CAISTSDNEQFF | TGTGCCATCAGTACTAGCGACAATGAGCAGTTCTTC
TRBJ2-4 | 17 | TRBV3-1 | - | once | CASSQAEGLDGKNIQYF | TGTGCCAGCAGCCAAGCTGAAGGCTTGGACGGCAAAAACATTCAGTACTTC
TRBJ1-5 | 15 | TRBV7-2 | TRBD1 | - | CASSFDGQGVQPQHF | TGTGCCAGCAGCTTTGATGGACAGGGGGTTCAGCCCCAGCATTTT
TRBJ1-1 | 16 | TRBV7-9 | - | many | CASSPRESGVNTEAFF | TGTGCCAGCAGCCCAAGGGAGTCGGGAGTGAACACTGAAGCTTTCTTT
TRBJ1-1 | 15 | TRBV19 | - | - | CASSLISTGNTEAFF | TGTGCCAGTAGTCTAATCTCTACAGGGAACACTGAAGCTTTCTTT